Listed below are T cell receptor beta chains from one sample, sequenced in a study of blood T cell repertoires in COVID-19. The assay was immunoSEQ multiplex PCR, and TCRdb's table has in-frame clones only and misses some. Altogether 200,000 to 250,000 clones are present, roughly 88% being singletons, with the ten largest covering under 4%. Sequenced material: PBMCs or T cells enriched from blood (not recorded which). All receptors derive from a woman aged 40 to 55 with acute COVID-19. CDR3s include the opening cysteine and the closing phenylalanine or tryptophan. A D gene is named only where the DNA matches it firmly. Rows may omit the clone size; those that give it use once, few, many or a size class.

>TRBJ2-5|.|.|TRBV5-5
CASSLELRETQYF
TGTGCCAGCAGCCTTGAACTCCGGGAGACCCAGTACTTC
>TRBJ1-1|.|.|TRBV27
CASSPREGRDTEAFF
TGTGCCAGCAGTCCCCGGGAAGGGCGGGACACTGAAGCTTTCTTT
>TRBJ2-7|.|.|TRBV11-2
CASSLIQAGDIYEQYF
TGTGCCAGCAGCTTAATCCAGGCGGGGGACATCTACGAGCAGTACTTC
>TRBJ1-2|.|few|TRBV18
CASSPAGDGYTF
TGTGCCAGCTCACCGGCCGGAGATGGCTACACCTTC
>TRBJ2-7|.|.|TRBV6-2/TRBV6-3
CASSGHSPYEQYF
TGTGCCAGCAGTGGGCACAGCCCCTACGAGCAGTACTTC
>TRBJ1-6|.|.|TRBV9
CASSEGDGPYNSPLHF
TGTGCCAGCAGCGAGGGGGACGGCCCGTATAATTCACCCCTCCACTTT
>TRBJ2-1|TRBD2|.|TRBV7-3
CASSSPGTSRAPYNEQFF
TGTGCCAGCAGCTCCCCCGGGACTAGCAGGGCCCCCTACAATGAGCAGTTCTTC
>TRBJ1-1|.|.|TRBV10-1
CASRKTVNTEAFF
TGCGCCAGCAGGAAGACAGTGAACACTGAAGCTTTCTTT
>TRBJ2-2|.|.|TRBV7-2
CASSLVRTGAGELFF
TGTGCCAGCAGCTTAGTACGAACGGGAGCCGGGGAGCTGTTTTTT
>TRBJ1-2|TRBD1|.|TRBV10-3
CAISAGQGGYTF
TGTGCCATCAGTGCAGGACAGGGGGGCTACACCTTC
>TRBJ2-7|.|.|TRBV18
CASSPPVTGSEQYF
TGTGCCAGCTCACCACCTGTGACAGGCAGCGAGCAGTACTTC
>TRBJ1-4|TRBD1|.|TRBV6-6
CASSPPGQGVVSEKLFF
TGTGCCAGCAGTCCGCCGGGACAGGGGGTGGTTAGTGAAAAACTGTTTTTT
>TRBJ1-2|TRBD1|.|TRBV5-1
CASSTDRERLTNYGYTF
TGCGCCAGCAGCACTGACAGGGAGCGACTCACCAACTATGGCTACACCTTC
>TRBJ1-6|.|.|TRBV5-1
CASSESGNSPLHF
TGCGCCAGCAGCGAGTCCGGGAACTCACCCCTCCACTTT
>TRBJ2-3|.|.|TRBV5-1
CASSLNRGTDTQYF
TGCGCCAGCAGCTTGAACAGAGGCACAGATACGCAGTATTTT
>TRBJ2-1|.|.|TRBV29-1
CSVEMTAHYNEQFF
TGCAGCGTTGAAATGACAGCGCACTACAATGAGCAGTTCTTC
>TRBJ2-7|TRBD2|.|TRBV9
CASSSRPSGATYEQYF
TGTGCCAGCAGCTCTCGACCTAGCGGGGCCACCTACGAGCAGTACTTC
>TRBJ2-3|.|.|TRBV6-5
CASSYQGGTDTQYF
TGTGCCAGCAGTTATCAGGGCGGCACAGATACGCAGTATTTT